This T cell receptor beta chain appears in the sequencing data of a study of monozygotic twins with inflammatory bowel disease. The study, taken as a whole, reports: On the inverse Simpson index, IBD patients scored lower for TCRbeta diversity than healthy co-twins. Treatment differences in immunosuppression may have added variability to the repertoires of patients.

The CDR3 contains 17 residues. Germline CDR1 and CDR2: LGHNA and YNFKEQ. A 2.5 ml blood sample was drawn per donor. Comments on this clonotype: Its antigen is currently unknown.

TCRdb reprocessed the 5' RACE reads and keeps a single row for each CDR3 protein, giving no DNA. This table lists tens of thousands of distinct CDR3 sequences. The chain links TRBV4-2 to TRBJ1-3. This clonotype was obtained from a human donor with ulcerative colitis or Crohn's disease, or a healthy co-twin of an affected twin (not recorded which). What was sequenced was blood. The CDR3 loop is CASSQGTTAFSGNTIYF.